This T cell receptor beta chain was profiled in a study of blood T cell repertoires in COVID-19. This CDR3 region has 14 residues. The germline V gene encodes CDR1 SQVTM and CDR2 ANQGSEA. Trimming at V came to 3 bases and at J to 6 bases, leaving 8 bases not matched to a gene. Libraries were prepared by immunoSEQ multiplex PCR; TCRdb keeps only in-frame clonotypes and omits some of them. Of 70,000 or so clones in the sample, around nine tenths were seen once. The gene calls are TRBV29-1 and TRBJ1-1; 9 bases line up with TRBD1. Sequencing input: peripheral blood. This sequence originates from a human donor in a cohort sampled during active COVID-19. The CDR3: CSVEPGQGQSEAFF. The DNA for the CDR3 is TGCAGCGTTGAGCCGGGACAGGGTCAGTCTGAAGCTTTCTTT. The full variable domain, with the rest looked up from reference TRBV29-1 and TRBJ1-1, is SAVISQKPSRDICQRGTSLTIQCQVDSQVTMMFWYRQQPGQSLTLIATANQGSEATYESGFVIDKFPISRPNLTFSTLTVSNMSPEDSSIYLCSVEPGQGQSEAFFGQGTRLTVV.